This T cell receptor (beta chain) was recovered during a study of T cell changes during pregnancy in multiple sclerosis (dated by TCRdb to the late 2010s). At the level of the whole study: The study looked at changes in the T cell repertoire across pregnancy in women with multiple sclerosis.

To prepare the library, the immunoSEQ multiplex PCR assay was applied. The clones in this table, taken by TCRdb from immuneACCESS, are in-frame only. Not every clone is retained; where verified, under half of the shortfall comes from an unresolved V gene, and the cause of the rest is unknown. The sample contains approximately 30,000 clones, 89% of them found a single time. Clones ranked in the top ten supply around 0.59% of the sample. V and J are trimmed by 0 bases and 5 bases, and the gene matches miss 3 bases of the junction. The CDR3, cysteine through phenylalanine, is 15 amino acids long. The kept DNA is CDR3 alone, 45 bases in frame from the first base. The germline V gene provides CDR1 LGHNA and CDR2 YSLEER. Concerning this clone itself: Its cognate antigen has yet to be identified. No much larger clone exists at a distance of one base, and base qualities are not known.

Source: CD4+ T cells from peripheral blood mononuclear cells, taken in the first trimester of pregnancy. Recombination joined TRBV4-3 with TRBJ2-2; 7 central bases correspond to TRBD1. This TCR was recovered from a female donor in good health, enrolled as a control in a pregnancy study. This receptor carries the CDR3 CASSQEGQVTGELFF. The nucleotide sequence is TGCGCCAGCAGCCAAGAAGGACAGGTTACCGGGGAGCTGTTTTTT.